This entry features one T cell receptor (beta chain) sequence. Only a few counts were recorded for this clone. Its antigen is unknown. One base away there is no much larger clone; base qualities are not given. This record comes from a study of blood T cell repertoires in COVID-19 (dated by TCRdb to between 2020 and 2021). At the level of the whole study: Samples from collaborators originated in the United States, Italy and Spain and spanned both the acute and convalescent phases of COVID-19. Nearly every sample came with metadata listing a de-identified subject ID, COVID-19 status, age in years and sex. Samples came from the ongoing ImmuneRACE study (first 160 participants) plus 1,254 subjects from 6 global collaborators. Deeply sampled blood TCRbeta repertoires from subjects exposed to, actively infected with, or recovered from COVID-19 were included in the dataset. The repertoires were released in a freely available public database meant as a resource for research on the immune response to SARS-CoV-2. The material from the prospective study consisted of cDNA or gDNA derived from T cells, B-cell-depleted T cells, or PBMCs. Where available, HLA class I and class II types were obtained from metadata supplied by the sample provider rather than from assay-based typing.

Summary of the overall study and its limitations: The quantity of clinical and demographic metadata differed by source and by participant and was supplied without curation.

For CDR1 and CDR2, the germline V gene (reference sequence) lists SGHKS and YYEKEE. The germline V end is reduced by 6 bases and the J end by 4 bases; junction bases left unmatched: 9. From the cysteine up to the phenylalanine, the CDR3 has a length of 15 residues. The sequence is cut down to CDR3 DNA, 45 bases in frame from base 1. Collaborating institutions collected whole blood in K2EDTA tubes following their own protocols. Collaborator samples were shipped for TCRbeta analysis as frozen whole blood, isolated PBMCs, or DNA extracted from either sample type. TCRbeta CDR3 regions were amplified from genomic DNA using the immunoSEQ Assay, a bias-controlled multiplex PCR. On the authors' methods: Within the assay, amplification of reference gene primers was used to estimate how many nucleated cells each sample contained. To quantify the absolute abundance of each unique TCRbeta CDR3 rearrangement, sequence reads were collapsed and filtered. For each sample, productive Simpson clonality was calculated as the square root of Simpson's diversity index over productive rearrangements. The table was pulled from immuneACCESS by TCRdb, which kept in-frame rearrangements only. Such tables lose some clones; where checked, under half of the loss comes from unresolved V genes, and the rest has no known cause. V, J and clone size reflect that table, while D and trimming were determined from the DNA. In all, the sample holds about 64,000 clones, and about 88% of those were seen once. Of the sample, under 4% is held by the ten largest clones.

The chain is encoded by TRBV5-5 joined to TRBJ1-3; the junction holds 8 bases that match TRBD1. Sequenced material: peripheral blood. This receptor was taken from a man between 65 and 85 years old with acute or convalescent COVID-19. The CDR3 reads CASTLWTGPGNTIYF. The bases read TGTGCCAGCACCCTCTGGACAGGGCCAGGAAACACCATATATTTT. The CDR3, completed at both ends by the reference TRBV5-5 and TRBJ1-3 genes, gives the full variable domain DAGVTQSPTHLIKTRGQQVTLRCSPISGHKSVSWYQQVLGQGPQFIFQYYEKEERGRGNFPDRFSARQFPNYSSELNVNALLLGDSALYLCASTLWTGPGNTIYFGEGSWLTVV.